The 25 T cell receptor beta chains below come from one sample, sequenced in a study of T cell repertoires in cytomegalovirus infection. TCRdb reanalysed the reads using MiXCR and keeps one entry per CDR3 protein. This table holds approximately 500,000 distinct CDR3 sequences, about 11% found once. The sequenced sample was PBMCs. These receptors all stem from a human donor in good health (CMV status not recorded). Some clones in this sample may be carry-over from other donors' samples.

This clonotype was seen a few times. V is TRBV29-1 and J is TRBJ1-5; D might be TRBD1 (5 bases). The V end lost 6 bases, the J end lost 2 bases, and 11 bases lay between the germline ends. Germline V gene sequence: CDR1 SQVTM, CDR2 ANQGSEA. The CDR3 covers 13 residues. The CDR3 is CSVGKGGNQPQHF. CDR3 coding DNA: TGCAGCGTCGGGAAAGGGGGCAATCAGCCCCAGCATTTT.

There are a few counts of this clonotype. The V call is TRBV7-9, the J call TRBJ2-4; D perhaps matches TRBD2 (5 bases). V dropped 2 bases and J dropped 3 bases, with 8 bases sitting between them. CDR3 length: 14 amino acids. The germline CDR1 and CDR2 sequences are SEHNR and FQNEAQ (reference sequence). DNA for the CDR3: TGTGCCAGCAGCTTAACAAGCGGCAAAAACATTCAGTACTTC. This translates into CASSLTSGKNIQYF.

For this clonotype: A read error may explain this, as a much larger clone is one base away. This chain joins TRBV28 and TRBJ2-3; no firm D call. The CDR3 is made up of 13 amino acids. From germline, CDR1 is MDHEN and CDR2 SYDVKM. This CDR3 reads CASSFTASDTQCF. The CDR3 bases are TGTGCCAGCAGTTTTACTGCTTCGGATACGCAGTGTTTT.

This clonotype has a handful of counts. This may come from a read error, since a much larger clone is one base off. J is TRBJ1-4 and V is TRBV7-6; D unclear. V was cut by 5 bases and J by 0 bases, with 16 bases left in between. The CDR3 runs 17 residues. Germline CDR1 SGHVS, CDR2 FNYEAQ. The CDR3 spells CASSPTKTRATNEKLFF. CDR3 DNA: TGTGCCAGCAGCCCGACAAAAACTAGAGCAACTAATGAAAAACTGTTTTTT.

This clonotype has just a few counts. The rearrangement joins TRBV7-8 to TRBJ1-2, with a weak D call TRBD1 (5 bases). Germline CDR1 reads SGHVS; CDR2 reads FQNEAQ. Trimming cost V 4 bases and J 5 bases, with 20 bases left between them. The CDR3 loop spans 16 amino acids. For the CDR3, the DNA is TGTGCCAGCAGCTCGAGCCCTGCAGGGAGTGGGTATGGCTACACCTTC. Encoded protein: CASSSSPAGSGYGYTF.

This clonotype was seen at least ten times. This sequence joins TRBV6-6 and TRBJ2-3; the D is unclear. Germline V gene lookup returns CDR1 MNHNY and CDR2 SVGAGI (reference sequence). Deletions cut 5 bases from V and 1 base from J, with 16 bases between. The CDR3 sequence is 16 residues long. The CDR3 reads CASSPRLISGTDTQYF. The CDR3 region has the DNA TGTGCCAGCAGTCCTCGACTTATCTCTGGCACAGATACGCAGTATTTT.

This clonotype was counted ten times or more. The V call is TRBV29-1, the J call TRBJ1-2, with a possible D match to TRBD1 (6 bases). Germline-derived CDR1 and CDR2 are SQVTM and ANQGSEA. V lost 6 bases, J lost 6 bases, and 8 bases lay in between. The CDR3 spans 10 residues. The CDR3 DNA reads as TGCAGCGTCCGACAGGATGGCTACACCTTC. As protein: CSVRQDGYTF.

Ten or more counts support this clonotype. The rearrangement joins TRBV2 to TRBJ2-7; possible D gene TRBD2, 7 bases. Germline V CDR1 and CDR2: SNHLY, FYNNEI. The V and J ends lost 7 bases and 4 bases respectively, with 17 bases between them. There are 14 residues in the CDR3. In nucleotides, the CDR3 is TGTGCCAGCAAGGGGGGGCGGACCGATTACGAGCAGTACTTC. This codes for CASKGGRTDYEQYF.

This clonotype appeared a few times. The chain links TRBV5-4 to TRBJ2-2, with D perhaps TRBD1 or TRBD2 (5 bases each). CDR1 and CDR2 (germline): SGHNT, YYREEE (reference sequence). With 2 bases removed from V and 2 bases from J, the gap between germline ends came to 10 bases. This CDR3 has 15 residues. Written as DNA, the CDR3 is TGTGCCAGCAGCTTACCGGGACCCAACACCGGGGAGCTGTTTTTT. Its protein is CASSLPGPNTGELFF.

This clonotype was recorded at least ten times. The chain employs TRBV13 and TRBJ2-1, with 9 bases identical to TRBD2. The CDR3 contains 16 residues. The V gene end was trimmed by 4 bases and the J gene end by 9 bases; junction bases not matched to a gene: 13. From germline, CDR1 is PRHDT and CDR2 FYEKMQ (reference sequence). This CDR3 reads CASSSPGASGKVEQFF. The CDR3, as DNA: TGTGCCAGCAGCTCACCCGGGGCTAGCGGGAAGGTTGAGCAGTTCTTC.

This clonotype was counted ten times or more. The CDR3 protein is CAIRPGTSGYNEQFF. In DNA form, the CDR3 reads TGTGCCATCAGGCCCGGGACTAGCGGCTACAATGAGCAGTTCTTC. The rearrangement links TRBV10-3 to TRBJ2-1, with TRBD2 matching 11 bases. Germline CDR1 is ENHRY and CDR2 is SYGVKD. V trimming: 6 bases; J trimming: 3 bases; junction bases outside the gene matches: 4. This CDR3 comprises 15 residues.

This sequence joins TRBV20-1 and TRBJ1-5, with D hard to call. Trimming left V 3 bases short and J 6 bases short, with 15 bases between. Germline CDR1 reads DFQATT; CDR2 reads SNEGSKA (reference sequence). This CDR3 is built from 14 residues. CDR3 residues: CSASNRVASQPQHF. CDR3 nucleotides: TGCAGTGCTAGCAATAGGGTGGCGAGTCAGCCCCAGCATTTT.

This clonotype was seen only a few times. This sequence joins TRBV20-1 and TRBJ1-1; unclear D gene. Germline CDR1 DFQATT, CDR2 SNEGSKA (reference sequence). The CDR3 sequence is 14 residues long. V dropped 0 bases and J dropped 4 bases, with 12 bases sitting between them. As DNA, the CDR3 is TGCAGTGCTAGAGATCGAGACCCAGGCACTGAAGCTTTCTTT. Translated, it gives CSARDRDPGTEAFF.

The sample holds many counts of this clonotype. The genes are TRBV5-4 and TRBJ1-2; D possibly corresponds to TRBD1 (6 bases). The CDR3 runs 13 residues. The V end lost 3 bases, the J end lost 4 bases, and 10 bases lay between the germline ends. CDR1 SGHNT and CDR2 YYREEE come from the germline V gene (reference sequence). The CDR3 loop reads CASSSTGLYGYTF. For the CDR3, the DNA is TGTGCCAGCAGCTCCACAGGGCTCTATGGCTACACCTTC.

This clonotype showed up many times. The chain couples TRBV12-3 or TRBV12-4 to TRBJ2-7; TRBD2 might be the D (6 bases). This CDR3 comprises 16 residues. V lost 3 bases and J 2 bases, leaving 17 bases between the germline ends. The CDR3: CASSFIRDSNPYEQYF. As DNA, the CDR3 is TGTGCCAGCAGTTTCATCCGGGACTCTAACCCCTACGAGCAGTACTTC.

In DNA, the CDR3 is TGCGCCAGCAGCTTCTCCCAGGGTCTTGGGACAGATACGCAGTATTTT. Amino acid sequence: CASSFSQGLGTDTQYF. The chain has TRBV5-1 and TRBJ2-3, with a tentative D call TRBD1 (5 bases). CDR3 size: 16 residues. V was trimmed by 2 bases and J by 3 bases, leaving 16 bases between them. Germline V gene sequence: CDR1 SGHRS, CDR2 YFSETQ.

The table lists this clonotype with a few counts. CDR3 sequence (DNA): TGTGCCAGCAGCCCGGGACTTCGGGTAGCTTTCTTT. The encoded protein is CASSPGLRVAFF. This rearrangement joins TRBV5-5 to TRBJ1-1, with D maybe TRBD1 (5 bases). This CDR3 has 12 amino acids. The V and J ends lost 4 bases and 10 bases respectively, with 14 bases between them. Germline V lookup: CDR1 SGHKS, CDR2 YYEKEE (reference sequence).

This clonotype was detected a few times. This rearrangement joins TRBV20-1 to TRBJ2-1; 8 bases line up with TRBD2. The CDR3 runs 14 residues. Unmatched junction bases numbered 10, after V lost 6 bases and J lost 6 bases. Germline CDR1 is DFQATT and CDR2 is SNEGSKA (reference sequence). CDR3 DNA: TGCAGTGCGAGCCCGACTAGCGACCTCAATGAGCAGTTCTTC. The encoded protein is CSASPTSDLNEQFF.

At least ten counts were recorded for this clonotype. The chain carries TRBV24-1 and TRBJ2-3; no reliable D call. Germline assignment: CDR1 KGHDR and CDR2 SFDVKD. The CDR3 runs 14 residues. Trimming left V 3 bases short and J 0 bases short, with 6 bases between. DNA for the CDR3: TGTGCCACCAGTGATCCGAGTAGCACAGATACGCAGTATTTT. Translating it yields CATSDPSSTDTQYF.

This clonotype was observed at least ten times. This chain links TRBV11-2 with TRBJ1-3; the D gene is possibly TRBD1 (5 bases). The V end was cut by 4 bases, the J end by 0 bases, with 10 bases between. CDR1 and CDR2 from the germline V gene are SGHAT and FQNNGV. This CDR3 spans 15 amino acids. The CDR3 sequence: CASSYPGGSGNTIYF. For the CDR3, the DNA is TGTGCCAGCAGCTACCCCGGGGGCTCTGGAAACACCATATATTTT.

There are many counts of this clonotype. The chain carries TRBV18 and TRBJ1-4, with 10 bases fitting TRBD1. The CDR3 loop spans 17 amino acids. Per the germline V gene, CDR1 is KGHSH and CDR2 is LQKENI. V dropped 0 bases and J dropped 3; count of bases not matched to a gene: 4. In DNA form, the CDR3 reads TGTGCCAGCTCACCACCCGGGACAGGGGATGCTAATGAAAAACTGTTTTTT. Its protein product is CASSPPGTGDANEKLFF.

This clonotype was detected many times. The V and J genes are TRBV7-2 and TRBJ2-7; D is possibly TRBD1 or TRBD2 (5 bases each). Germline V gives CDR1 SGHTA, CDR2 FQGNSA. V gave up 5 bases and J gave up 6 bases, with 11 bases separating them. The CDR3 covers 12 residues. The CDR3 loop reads CASSRVGTEQYF. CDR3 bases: TGTGCCAGCAGCCGTGTGGGGACCGAGCAGTACTTC. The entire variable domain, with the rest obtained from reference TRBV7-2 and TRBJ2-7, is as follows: GAGVSQSPSNKVTEKGKDVELRCDPISGHTALYWYRQSLGQGLEFLIYFQGNSAPDKSGLPSDRFSAERTGGSVSTLTIQRTQQEDSAVYLCASSRVGTEQYFGPGTRLTVT.

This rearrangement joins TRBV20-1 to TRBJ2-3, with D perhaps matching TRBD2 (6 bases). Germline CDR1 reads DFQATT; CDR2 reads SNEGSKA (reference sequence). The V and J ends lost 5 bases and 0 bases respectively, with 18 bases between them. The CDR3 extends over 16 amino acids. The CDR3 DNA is TGCAGTGCTCCCCTACCAATCGGGACTAGCACAGATACGCAGTATTTT. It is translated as CSAPLPIGTSTDTQYF.

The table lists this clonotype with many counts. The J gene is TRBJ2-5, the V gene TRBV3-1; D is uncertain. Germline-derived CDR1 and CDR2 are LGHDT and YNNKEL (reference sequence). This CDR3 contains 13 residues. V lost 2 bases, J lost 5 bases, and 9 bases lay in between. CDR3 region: CASSQSLRETQYF. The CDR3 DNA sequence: TGTGCCAGCAGCCAAAGTTTGCGGGAGACCCAGTACTTC.

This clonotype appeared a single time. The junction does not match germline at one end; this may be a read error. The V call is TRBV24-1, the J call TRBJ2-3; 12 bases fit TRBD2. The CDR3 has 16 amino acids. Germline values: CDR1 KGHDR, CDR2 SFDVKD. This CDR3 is CASSDRLAGGTDTQYF. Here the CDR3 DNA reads TGTGCCTCCAGTGACCGACTAGCGGGGGGCACAGATACGCAGTATTTT.